This TCR beta chain was sequenced in a study of beta chain features in type 1 diabetes. Notes on this clone: Its antigen is unknown.

The CDR3 covers 14 residues. The V gene's germline CDR1 is SGHNT and CDR2 YYREEE (reference sequence). V shed 5 bases and J shed 0 bases, with 11 bases lying between them. Reverse transcription of all isolated RNA meant that expressed TCRB transcripts were sequenced. Method: immunoSEQ multiplex PCR; TCRdb's copy keeps in-frame clones and lacks some. The sample includes 600,000 or so clones, roughly an eighth seen only once; the top ten take roughly 0.04%. Study conclusions and caveats: Type 1 diabetes patients had VDJ junctions that carried fewer insertions and more deletions. Shortening of TCRB CDR3s, moderate but significant, appeared in all four CD4+ subsets of Type 1 diabetes patients. HLA influence on TCRB rearrangement stayed unresolved here. The similarity of naive, central memory and Treg TCRB repertoires appeared greater among patients than among healthy donors.

This clonotype was sampled from a man aged 18 to 30 with type 1 diabetes. The chain is built from TRBV5-4 and TRBJ1-1; D is undetermined. Input material: naive CD4+ T cells from blood. In nucleotides, the CDR3 is TGTGCCAGCAGGTCGGCCAACATGAACACTGAAGCTTTCTTT. Its translation: CASRSANMNTEAFF.